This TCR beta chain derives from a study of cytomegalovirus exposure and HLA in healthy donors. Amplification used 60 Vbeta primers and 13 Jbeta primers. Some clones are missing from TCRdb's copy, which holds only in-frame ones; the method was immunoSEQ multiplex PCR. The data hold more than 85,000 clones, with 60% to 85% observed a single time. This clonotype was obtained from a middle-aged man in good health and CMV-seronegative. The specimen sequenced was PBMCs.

The CDR3 region is CASNLGGVNADTQYF. CDR3 nucleotides: TGTGCCAGTAATCTCGGGGGAGTGAACGCAGATACGCAGTATTTT. The chain uses TRBV19 and TRBJ2-3; D may be TRBD2 (6 bases). The V end was cut by 7 bases, the J end by 4 bases, with 18 bases between. The CDR3 loop spans 15 amino acids. CDR1 and CDR2 from the germline V gene are LNHDA and SQIVND (reference sequence).